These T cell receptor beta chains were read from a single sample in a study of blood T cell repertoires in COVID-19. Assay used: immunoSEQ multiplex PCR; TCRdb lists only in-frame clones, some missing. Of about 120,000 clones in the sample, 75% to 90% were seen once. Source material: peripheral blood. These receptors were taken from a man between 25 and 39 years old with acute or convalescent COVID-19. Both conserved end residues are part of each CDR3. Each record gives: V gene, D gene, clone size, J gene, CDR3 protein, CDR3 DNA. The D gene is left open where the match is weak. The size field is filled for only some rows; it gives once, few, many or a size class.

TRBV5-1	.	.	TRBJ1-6	CASSLGDNSPLHF	TGCGCCAGCAGCTTGGGAGATAATTCACCCCTCCACTTT
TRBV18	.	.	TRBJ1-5	CASSPSRQRNQPQHF	TGTGCCAGCTCACCGTCGCGACAGCGCAATCAGCCCCAGCATTTT
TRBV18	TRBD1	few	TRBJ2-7	CASSRDRGEQYF	TGTGCCAGCTCAAGAGACAGGGGCGAGCAGTACTTC
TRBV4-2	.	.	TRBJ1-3	CASSQEYRPTLSGNTIYF	TGTGCCAGCAGCCAAGAGTACAGACCTACCCTCTCTGGAAACACCATATATTTT
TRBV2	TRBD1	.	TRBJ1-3	CASSWTGRNTIYF	TGTGCCAGCAGTTGGACAGGTAGAAACACCATATATTTT
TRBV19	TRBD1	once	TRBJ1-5	CATSQDRTDWPQHF	TGTGCCACCTCCCAGGACAGGACCGATTGGCCCCAGCATTTT
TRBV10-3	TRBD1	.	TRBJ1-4	CAISSTRQGDSEKLFF	TGTGCCATCAGCTCCACTCGACAGGGGGATTCGGAAAAACTGTTTTTT
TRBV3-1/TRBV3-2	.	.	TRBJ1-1	CASSQEARMNTEAFF	TGTGCCAGCAGCCAAGAGGCCAGAATGAACACTGAAGCTTTCTTT
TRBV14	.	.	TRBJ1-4	CASRGQNYEKLFF	TGTGCCAGCAGAGGACAGAATTATGAAAAACTGTTTTTT
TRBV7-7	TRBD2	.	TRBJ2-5	CASSPIRTSGGWETQYF	TGTGCTAGCAGCCCCATCCGGACTAGCGGGGGATGGGAGACCCAGTACTTC
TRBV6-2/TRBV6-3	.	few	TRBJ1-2	CASSSGQINYGYTF	TGTGCCAGCAGTTCCGGACAGATTAACTATGGCTACACCTTC
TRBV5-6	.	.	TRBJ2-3	CASTWGVNTDTQYF	TGTGCCAGCACCTGGGGAGTAAACACAGATACGCAGTATTTT
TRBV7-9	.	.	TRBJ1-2	CASSLLTERSGYTF	TGTGCCAGCAGCTTACTTACAGAGCGGTCTGGCTACACCTTC
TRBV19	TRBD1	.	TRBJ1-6	CATSGTGLHSPLHF	TGTGCCACCTCGGGGACAGGGCTTCATTCACCCCTCCACTTT
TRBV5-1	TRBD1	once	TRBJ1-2	CASSLEYRGGEGYTF	TGCGCCAGCAGCTTGGAATACAGGGGAGGAGAAGGCTACACCTTC
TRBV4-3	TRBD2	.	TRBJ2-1	CASSQLAGVSYNEQFF	TGCGCCAGCAGCCAATTGGCGGGGGTCTCCTACAATGAGCAGTTCTTC
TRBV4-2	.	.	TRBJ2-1	CASSQDLGLSYNEQFF	TGTGCCAGCAGCCAAGATCTAGGACTCTCCTACAATGAGCAGTTCTTC
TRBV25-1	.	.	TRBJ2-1	CASSDGHSYNEQFF	TGTGCCAGCAGTGATGGACACTCTTACAATGAGCAGTTCTTC
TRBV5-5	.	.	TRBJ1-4	CASSLRGSTNEKLFF	TGTGCCAGCAGCTTGCGGGGATCAACTAATGAAAAACTGTTTTTT
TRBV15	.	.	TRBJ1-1	CATSRDPGRANTEAFF	TGTGCCACCAGCAGAGATCCCGGGAGGGCGAACACTGAAGCTTTCTTT
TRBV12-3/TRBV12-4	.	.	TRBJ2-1	CASSLAGSNEQFF	TGTGCCAGCAGTCTCGCGGGATCCAATGAGCAGTTCTTC
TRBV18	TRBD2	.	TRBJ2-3	CASSPASGGFTDTQYF	TGTGCCAGCTCACCCGCTAGCGGGGGATTCACAGATACGCAGTATTTT
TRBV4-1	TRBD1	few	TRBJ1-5	CASSQGPGGWGSNQPQHF	TGCGCCAGCAGCCAAGGACCAGGGGGCTGGGGTAGCAATCAGCCCCAGCATTTT
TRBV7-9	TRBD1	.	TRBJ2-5	CASSQGQSIGTQYF	TGTGCCAGCAGCCAGGGACAGAGCATAGGGACCCAGTACTTC
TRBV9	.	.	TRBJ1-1	CASSVGRDTEAFF	TGTGCCAGCAGCGTAGGCAGGGATACTGAAGCTTTCTTT
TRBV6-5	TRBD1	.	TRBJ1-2	CASRGTGTHYGYTF	TGTGCCAGCAGGGGGACAGGGACTCACTATGGCTACACCTTC
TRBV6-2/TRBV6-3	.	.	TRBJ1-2	CASSYFQGYGYTF	TGTGCCAGCAGTTATTTCCAGGGTTATGGCTACACCTTC
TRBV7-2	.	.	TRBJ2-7	CASSLVSGDEQYF	TGTGCCAGCAGCTTAGTTTCAGGGGACGAGCAGTACTTC
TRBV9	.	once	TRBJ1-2	CASSVVSGDGYTF	TGTGCCAGCAGCGTAGTTTCGGGGGACGGCTACACCTTC
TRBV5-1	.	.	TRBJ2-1	CASSLNPEKYNEQFF	TGCGCCAGCAGCTTGAATCCAGAAAAGTACAATGAGCAGTTCTTC
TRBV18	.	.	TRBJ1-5	CASSPQMKGSLFNQPQHF	TGTGCCAGCTCACCCCAAATGAAGGGGTCCCTTTTCAATCAGCCCCAGCATTTT
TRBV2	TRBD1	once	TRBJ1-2	CASTGTGGYGYTF	TGTGCCAGCACCGGGACAGGGGGGTATGGCTACACCTTC